This entry concerns a single TCR beta chain. Antigen unknown. The donors were part of the validation cohort of 120 subjects. That cohort was separate from the first cohort, which comprised under 750 subjects. This sample was included in a study of cytomegalovirus exposure and HLA in healthy donors. Clones were read by immunoSEQ multiplex PCR, and TCRdb kept only the in-frame ones, dropping some. The sample includes over 120,000 clones, about 91% of them seen just once. Germline lookup yields CDR1 WSHSY and CDR2 SAAADI. The CDR3 loop spans 13 amino acids. The V end lost 11 bases, the J end lost 4 bases, and 17 bases lay between the germline ends. Study-wide results and limits: The CMV antigen specificity of a few CMV-associated chains was confirmed through in vitro analysis. High sensitivity and specificity were reportedly achieved when the classifier diagnosed cytomegalovirus status. Some public TCRs appeared in many individuals, while most sequences were rare.

Sequenced input: PBMCs. The V and J genes are TRBV10-2 and TRBJ2-5; possible D gene TRBD2, 5 bases. This clonotype was sampled from a man aged 18 to 30 in good health and CMV-seropositive. The CDR3 coding sequence is TGCGCCTCCTCCGACGGGGTCCTAGAGACCCAGTACTTC. Amino acid sequence: CASSDGVLETQYF.